This is a list of T cell receptor beta chains from one sample in a study of T cells after yellow fever vaccination. TCRdb re-called the 5' RACE reads through MiXCR, storing one row per CDR3 protein. This table has some 110,000 distinct CDR3 sequences, 6.5% to 8% appearing once. Sequences were derived from CD4+ T cells sorted from PBMCs, sampled more than 8 days after the first yellow fever vaccination. The source of these receptors is a man between 18 and 35 years old who received the YFV17D yellow fever vaccine. The CDR3 runs from the conserved cysteine through the conserved F or W. A D gene is named only where the DNA matches it firmly. A row's size may be missing; if present it is once, few, many or a size class.

d_call: -
v_call: TRBV20-1
j_call: TRBJ1-2
cdr3_length: 12
clone_size: -
cdr3_aa: CSVLQGGYGYTF
cdr3_nt: TGCAGTGTCCTCCAGGGAGGCTATGGCTACACCTTC

d_call: TRBD1
v_call: TRBV7-2
j_call: TRBJ1-2
cdr3_length: 14
clone_size: many
cdr3_aa: CASSLGDRVKGYTF
cdr3_nt: TGTGCCAGCAGCTTAGGGGACAGGGTAAAAGGCTACACCTTC

d_call: -
v_call: TRBV5-1
j_call: TRBJ2-5
cdr3_length: 16
clone_size: many
cdr3_aa: CASSLVGQGIGETQYF
cdr3_nt: TGCGCCAGCAGCTTGGTTGGGCAGGGTATAGGAGAGACCCAGTACTTC

d_call: -
v_call: TRBV18
j_call: TRBJ1-2
cdr3_length: 15
clone_size: few
cdr3_aa: CASSPAAQANYGYTF
cdr3_nt: TGTGCCAGCTCACCCGCAGCCCAAGCTAACTATGGCTACACCTTC

d_call: TRBD1
v_call: TRBV5-4
j_call: TRBJ2-7
cdr3_length: 15
clone_size: -
cdr3_aa: CASSVSRGSLYEQYF
cdr3_nt: TGTGCCAGCAGCGTATCCAGGGGGTCACTCTACGAGCAGTACTTC

d_call: TRBD2
v_call: TRBV7-2
j_call: TRBJ2-7
cdr3_length: 15
clone_size: many
cdr3_aa: CASSLGGLDAYEQYF
cdr3_nt: TGTGCCAGCAGCTTAGGCGGACTAGATGCCTACGAGCAGTACTTC

d_call: -
v_call: TRBV5-1
j_call: TRBJ2-1
cdr3_length: 14
clone_size: many
cdr3_aa: CASSIGTTYNEQFF
cdr3_nt: TGCGCCAGCAGCATCGGGACAACCTACAATGAGCAGTTCTTC

d_call: -
v_call: TRBV19
j_call: TRBJ2-5
cdr3_length: 16
clone_size: -
cdr3_aa: CASSKGLAVGEETQYF
cdr3_nt: TGTGCCAGTAGTAAAGGGCTGGCGGTGGGGGAGGAGACCCAGTACTTC

d_call: -
v_call: TRBV5-8
j_call: TRBJ1-1
cdr3_length: 11
clone_size: many
cdr3_aa: CASSLALGAFF
cdr3_nt: TGTGCCAGCAGCTTGGCCCTAGGAGCTTTCTTT

d_call: -
v_call: TRBV12-3/TRBV12-4
j_call: TRBJ1-1
cdr3_length: 13
clone_size: many
cdr3_aa: CASSSQANTEAFF
cdr3_nt: TGTGCCAGCAGTTCCCAGGCGAACACTGAAGCTTTCTTT

d_call: TRBD1
v_call: TRBV5-1
j_call: TRBJ2-3
cdr3_length: 16
clone_size: many
cdr3_aa: CASSLDRGRGTDTQYF
cdr3_nt: TGCGCCAGCAGCTTGGACAGGGGGCGGGGTACAGATACGCAGTATTTT

d_call: -
v_call: TRBV5-1
j_call: TRBJ2-1
cdr3_length: 14
clone_size: -
cdr3_aa: CASSFGTGYNEQFF
cdr3_nt: TGCGCCAGCAGCTTTGGGACGGGATACAATGAGCAGTTCTTC

d_call: TRBD1
v_call: TRBV20-1
j_call: TRBJ1-5
cdr3_length: 14
clone_size: many
cdr3_aa: CSAASGQGIRSQHF
cdr3_nt: TGCAGTGCCGCCTCGGGACAGGGAATACGGTCCCAGCATTTT

d_call: -
v_call: TRBV6-2/TRBV6-3
j_call: TRBJ1-2
cdr3_length: 13
clone_size: many
cdr3_aa: CASSPGQNYGYTF
cdr3_nt: TGTGCCAGCAGCCCCGGACAGAACTATGGCTACACCTTC

d_call: -
v_call: TRBV6-2/TRBV6-3
j_call: TRBJ2-5
cdr3_length: 13
clone_size: many
cdr3_aa: CASSSGLIETQYF
cdr3_nt: TGTGCCAGCAGTTCGGGACTTATAGAGACCCAGTACTTC

d_call: -
v_call: TRBV15
j_call: TRBJ1-5
cdr3_length: 13
clone_size: few
cdr3_aa: CATSRDSEQPQHF
cdr3_nt: TGTGCCACCAGCAGAGATTCGGAACAGCCCCAGCATTTT

d_call: TRBD2
v_call: TRBV7-2
j_call: TRBJ2-3
cdr3_length: 15
clone_size: -
cdr3_aa: CASSLARGTRDTQYF
cdr3_nt: TGTGCCAGCAGCTTAGCTCGCGGGACTAGAGATACGCAGTATTTT

d_call: -
v_call: TRBV2
j_call: TRBJ1-1
cdr3_length: 14
clone_size: many
cdr3_aa: CASSSMPWRTEAFF
cdr3_nt: TGTGCCAGCAGTAGCATGCCATGGAGAACTGAAGCTTTCTTT

d_call: TRBD1
v_call: TRBV9
j_call: TRBJ2-2
cdr3_length: 15
clone_size: many
cdr3_aa: CASSVETGATGELFF
cdr3_nt: TGTGCCAGCAGCGTGGAAACAGGGGCCACCGGGGAGCTGTTTTTT

d_call: -
v_call: TRBV7-2
j_call: TRBJ2-7
cdr3_length: 14
clone_size: many
cdr3_aa: CASSLNGQVYEQYF
cdr3_nt: TGTGCCAGCAGCTTAAATGGCCAGGTCTACGAGCAGTACTTC

d_call: -
v_call: TRBV6-2/TRBV6-3
j_call: TRBJ1-5
cdr3_length: 16
clone_size: many
cdr3_aa: CASSYHGTPNRQPQHF
cdr3_nt: TGTGCCAGCAGTTACCACGGTACTCCAAACCGACAGCCCCAGCATTTT

d_call: -
v_call: TRBV7-3
j_call: TRBJ1-2
cdr3_length: 14
clone_size: many
cdr3_aa: CASSLTFLPYGYTF
cdr3_nt: TGTGCCAGCAGCTTAACGTTCCTGCCATATGGCTACACCTTC

d_call: -
v_call: TRBV4-2
j_call: TRBJ1-2
cdr3_length: 15
clone_size: -
cdr3_aa: CASSQDRRQGGRYTF
cdr3_nt: TGTGCCAGCAGCCAAGATCGCCGCCAGGGAGGTCGCTACACCTTC

d_call: -
v_call: TRBV3-1
j_call: TRBJ2-1
cdr3_length: 13
clone_size: many
cdr3_aa: CASSQDRGNEQFF
cdr3_nt: TGTGCCAGCAGCCAAGATCGGGGGAATGAGCAGTTCTTC

d_call: -
v_call: TRBV20-1
j_call: TRBJ1-5
cdr3_length: 13
clone_size: -
cdr3_aa: CSASFDWNQPQHF
cdr3_nt: TGCAGTGCTAGTTTCGATTGGAATCAGCCCCAGCATTTT

d_call: TRBD1
v_call: TRBV7-3
j_call: TRBJ2-1
cdr3_length: 17
clone_size: few
cdr3_aa: CASSRAPGQGEAPEQFF
cdr3_nt: TGTGCCAGCAGCCGCGCCCCCGGACAGGGGGAGGCCCCTGAGCAGTTCTTC

d_call: -
v_call: TRBV5-1
j_call: TRBJ1-1
cdr3_length: 14
clone_size: many
cdr3_aa: CASSDSAANTEAFF
cdr3_nt: TGCGCCAGCAGTGATTCGGCCGCGAACACTGAAGCTTTCTTT

d_call: TRBD1
v_call: TRBV4-2
j_call: TRBJ2-1
cdr3_length: 16
clone_size: many
cdr3_aa: CASSQGSQGSDNEQFF
cdr3_nt: TGTGCCAGCAGCCAAGGATCACAGGGGTCCGACAATGAGCAGTTCTTC

d_call: -
v_call: TRBV3-1
j_call: TRBJ2-1
cdr3_length: 15
clone_size: -
cdr3_aa: CASSQDSSPYNEQFF
cdr3_nt: TGTGCCAGCAGCCAAGATTCCTCTCCCTACAATGAGCAGTTCTTC

d_call: -
v_call: TRBV24-1
j_call: TRBJ2-3
cdr3_length: 15
clone_size: many
cdr3_aa: CATSDVWQGADTQYF
cdr3_nt: TGTGCCACCAGTGACGTATGGCAGGGCGCAGATACGCAGTATTTT

d_call: -
v_call: TRBV14
j_call: TRBJ1-6
cdr3_length: 15
clone_size: few
cdr3_aa: CASSLGRPWDSPLHF
cdr3_nt: TGTGCCAGCAGCCTCGGCAGGCCATGGGATTCACCCCTCCACTTT

d_call: -
v_call: TRBV20-1
j_call: TRBJ2-5
cdr3_length: 13
clone_size: many
cdr3_aa: CSALARDQETQYF
cdr3_nt: TGCAGTGCTCTCGCGCGAGACCAAGAGACCCAGTACTTC

d_call: -
v_call: TRBV6-1
j_call: TRBJ1-5
cdr3_length: 16
clone_size: many
cdr3_aa: CASSATTGVRNQPQHF
cdr3_nt: TGTGCCAGCAGTGCTACAACAGGAGTTAGGAATCAGCCCCAGCATTTT

d_call: -
v_call: TRBV5-5
j_call: TRBJ1-6
cdr3_length: 14
clone_size: many
cdr3_aa: CASSLEGEVTPLHF
cdr3_nt: TGTGCCAGCAGCTTGGAAGGGGAAGTGACACCCCTCCACTTT

d_call: -
v_call: TRBV4-3
j_call: TRBJ1-2
cdr3_length: 13
clone_size: many
cdr3_aa: CASSPGGNYGYTF
cdr3_nt: TGCGCCAGCAGCCCCGGGGGGAACTATGGCTACACCTTC

d_call: -
v_call: TRBV4-3
j_call: TRBJ1-5
cdr3_length: 14
clone_size: many
cdr3_aa: CASSQEQYNQPQHF
cdr3_nt: TGCGCCAGCAGCCAAGAACAGTACAATCAGCCCCAGCATTTT